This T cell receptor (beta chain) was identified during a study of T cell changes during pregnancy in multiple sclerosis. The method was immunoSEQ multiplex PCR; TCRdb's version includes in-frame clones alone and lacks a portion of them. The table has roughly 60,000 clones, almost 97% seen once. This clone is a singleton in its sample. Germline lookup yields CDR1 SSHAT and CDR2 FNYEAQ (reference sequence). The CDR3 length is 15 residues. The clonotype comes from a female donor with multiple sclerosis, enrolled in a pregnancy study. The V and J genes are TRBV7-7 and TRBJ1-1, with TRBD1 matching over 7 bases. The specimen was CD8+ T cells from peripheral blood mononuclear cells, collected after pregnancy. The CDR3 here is CASFRTGGVSTEAFF. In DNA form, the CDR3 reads TGTGCTAGCTTTCGGACAGGCGGAGTTAGCACTGAAGCTTTCTTT.